Detailed here is one T cell receptor (beta chain). What it binds is unknown. This sample is part of a study of cytomegalovirus exposure and HLA in healthy donors. It was with 60 Vbeta and 13 Jbeta primers that the PCR ran. The data were produced by immunoSEQ multiplex PCR, yet TCRdb's version contains in-frame clones alone and is incomplete. The sample consists of 40,000 to 60,000 clones, approximately 72% of them appearing once. The CDR3 loop spans 11 amino acids. Trimming shortened V by 5 bases and J by 6 bases, and 7 bases separated the two germline ends. The germline V gene has CDR1 MNHEY and CDR2 SMNVEV (reference sequence). Study-wide results and caveats: In vitro confirmation showed a few CMV-associated chains to be CMV antigen specific. In a later analysis, across HLA loci, associated TCR counts were highest for DRB1, lowest for HLA-C. More clonal expansion characterized HLA-associated TCR beta chains than equally common others in a later analysis.

This chain connects TRBV27 to TRBJ1-1, with no clear D. The sample taken for sequencing was PBMCs. This sequence originates from a woman aged 45-65 years in good health and CMV-seronegative. The CDR3 region has the DNA TGTGCCAGCAGTGCGCGGGCTGAAGCTTTCTTT. It encodes CASSARAEAFF.